Listed here are 7 T cell receptor beta chains from one sample, sequenced in a study of cytomegalovirus exposure and HLA in healthy donors. PCR employed 60 Vbeta and 13 Jbeta primers. Measured with immunoSEQ multiplex PCR; TCRdb has only the in-frame clones, and not every one. The table lists 45,000 to 60,000 clones. Sequencing was performed on PBMCs. These receptors were obtained from a woman aged 40 to 50 in good health and CMV-seronegative.

J is TRBJ1-1 and V is TRBV4-2, with 7 positions matching TRBD1. The V segment lost 3 bases and the J segment 3 bases; nucleotides outside the gene matches: 4. CDR3 length equals 14 residues. The germline CDR1 and CDR2 sequences are LGHNA and YNFKEQ. The CDR3 is CASSQGQTDTEAFF. The DNA for the CDR3 is TGTGCCAGCAGCCAGGGACAGACTGACACTGAAGCTTTCTTT.

The chain employs TRBV6-1 and TRBJ1-2, with D possibly TRBD1 on 6 matching bases. The CDR3 length is 12 residues. Germline assignment: CDR1 MNHNS and CDR2 SASEGT. CDR3 nucleotides: TGTGCGACCGGACAGTCTAACTATGGCTACACCTTC. As protein: CATGQSNYGYTF.

The J gene is TRBJ1-3, the V gene TRBV28; TRBD1 matches at 9 bases. CDR1 is MDHEN and CDR2 is SYDVKM in the germline V gene. This CDR3 has 13 residues. The ends lost 9 bases at V and 2 bases at J; junction bases unmatched: 2. For the CDR3, the DNA is TGTGCCAGTACAGGGGGCGCTGGAAACACCATATATTTT. Translation gives CASTGGAGNTIYF.

The V and J genes are TRBV18 and TRBJ2-7; the match to TRBD1 covers 9 bases. CDR1 is KGHSH, CDR2 LQKENI, per germline. Trimming cost V 6 bases and J 3 bases; bases outside gene matches: 6. The CDR3 contains 14 residues. The CDR3 sequence: CASSHRDRVYEQYF. The CDR3, as DNA: TGTGCCAGCTCGCACCGGGACAGGGTCTACGAGCAGTACTTC.

The chain joins TRBV6-4 to TRBJ1-6, with 9 bases that match TRBD1. The V gene's germline CDR1 is MRHNA and CDR2 SNTAGT. CDR3 size: 14 residues. Unmatched junction bases numbered 3, after V lost 6 bases and J lost 6 bases. The CDR3, as DNA: TGTGCCAGCAGGCGACAGGGGGTTAATTCACCCCTCCACTTT. Amino acid sequence: CASRRQGVNSPLHF.

V is TRBV5-4 and J is TRBJ1-1, with 7 positions matching TRBD1. There are 17 residues in the CDR3. Germline V gene data show CDR1 as SGHNT and CDR2 as YYREEE (reference sequence). Trimming at V came to 4 bases and at J to 0 bases, leaving 12 bases not matched to a gene. This CDR3 reads CASSPQGVGTVNTEAFF. The CDR3 bases are TGTGCCAGCAGCCCACAAGGGGTAGGGACAGTGAACACTGAAGCTTTCTTT.

This chain joins TRBV18 and TRBJ2-2; TRBD1 is a possible D gene (6 bases). Germline V CDR1 and CDR2: KGHSH, LQKENI. V was clipped by 3 bases and J by 5 bases, with 16 bases between them. This CDR3 is built from 16 residues. The DNA of the CDR3 is TGTGCCAGCTCACCGATGATGCAGGGGAGAACCGGGGAGCTGTTTTTT. Translated, it gives CASSPMMQGRTGELFF.